The clone carrying this T cell receptor (beta chain) was detected a few times. What it recognizes is unknown. Sequencing libraries for TCR beta were prepared with iRepertoire HTBI primers and Arm-PCR of CDR3 regions. TCRdb called the multiplex PCR reads again in MiXCR, with one record for every CDR3 protein. Of 450,000 or so distinct CDR3 sequences listed, roughly 20% are singletons. The CDR3 is 14 residues long. CDR1 and CDR2 (germline): LGHNA, YSLEER. V lost 0 bases and J lost 7, with 12 bases in between. This record comes from a study of regulatory T cells in long-lasting Graves disease. Across the study: Treatment with antithyroid drugs for over 5 years, together with positive TSH receptor antibodies, meant persistent Graves' disease.

The study's findings and limits: TRBV28, TRBJ1-2 and TRBJ2-5 were favored in persistent disease.

Specified time point: persistent/refractory GD, antithyroid drugs over 5 years with positive TRAb. Following extraction of RNA from PBMCs, that RNA was used to make the TCR library. This TCR derives from a female donor with Graves disease. This sample comprised peripheral blood mononuclear cells (PBMCs), obtained when the disease was refractory, from a patient treated with antithyroid drugs. The chain combines TRBV4-3 with TRBJ1-1; no firm D call. The chain's CDR3 is CASSQDLTDDEAFF. The CDR3 region has the DNA TGCGCCAGCAGCCAAGATCTAACGGACGATGAAGCTTTCTTT.